What follows describes a single T cell receptor beta chain. Its antigen remains unidentified. Amplification of TCR alpha and beta CDR3 regions from RNA used iRepertoire nested multiplex PCR. From the multiplex PCR reads, TCRdb called clonotypes with MiXCR, one entry per CDR3 protein. The profile shows about 380,000 distinct CDR3 sequences, 41% of them singletons. This sample stems from a study of glioma-infiltrating T cells. Study summary: WHO grade II oligodendrogliomas or astrocytomas, plus non-recurrent WHO grade IV glioblastomas, were sampled. Target coverage was about 4.5- to 11-fold for 800,000 to 1,000,000 blood T cells.

This CDR3 region has 14 residues. Germline loops: CDR1 SGHRS, CDR2 YFSETQ. Trimming shortened V by 2 bases and J by 5 bases, and 11 bases separated the two germline ends. Study-level results: Gliomas, especially low-grade, showed above-expected tissue-blood divergence; non-neoplastic patients showed below. Only very few CDR3 sequences appeared in both tissue and blood.

Sample: glioma tissue, nonneoplastic brain tissue, or PBMCs (not recorded which). The chain carries TRBV5-1 and TRBJ2-1; a possible D gene is TRBD2 (5 bases). This clonotype was sampled from a human donor with low-grade glioma or glioblastoma, undergoing nonglioma brain surgery, or in good health (not recorded which). In DNA form, the CDR3 reads TGCGCCAGCAGCTTCGGTAGCGTTGACAATGAGCAGTTCTTC. As protein: CASSFGSVDNEQFF.